A few counts support the clone carrying this T cell receptor (beta chain). Antigen: not known. The second PCR ran roughly 6 to 11 cycles with a sample-barcoded 5' primer and J-beta primers. One entry per CDR3 protein results from TCRdb running MiXCR on the 5' RACE reads. The sample carries about 2 million distinct CDR3 sequences, roughly 52% recorded once. Trimming at V came to 1 base and at J to 6 bases, leaving 10 bases not matched to a gene. Germline-derived CDR1 and CDR2 are MGHRA and YSYEKL. The CDR3 is 16 amino acids. The data are from a study of blood T cells in healthy people across ages. Study at large: About one barcoded beta molecule per two T cells was captured by template switching. Study-level points and caveats: Estimated diversity across one million T cells was deemed an underestimate. Age advanced and TCR beta diversity per million T cells fell, roughly linearly.

Sequencing was performed on blood. The receptor's source is a woman in her forties in good health. The rearrangement uses TRBV4-1 and TRBJ1-2; 8 bases match TRBD1. For the CDR3, the DNA is TGCGCCAGCAGCCAAGGTTCAGGGGGCTCGGGGGATGGCTACACCTTC. Amino acids: CASSQGSGGSGDGYTF.